This T cell receptor beta chain was profiled in a study of T cells in women clearing cervical HPV infection. Overall study findings and caveats: Richness plus V gene abundances separated cases from controls with AUC 0.7 to 0.9.

For this clone: The antigen is unknown. The read comes to an end 3 residues before the CDR3 does, leaving the germline J gene to fill in the end.

Method: immunoSEQ multiplex PCR; TCRdb's copy keeps in-frame clones and lacks some. This sample's clone table lists some 11,000 clones. The CDR3 runs 10 residues. Germline V CDR1 and CDR2: KGHSY, FQNENV. This sequence joins TRBV16 and TRBJ1-1; D remains unclear. The receptor was derived from a woman aged 18 to 75 with a cervical HPV16 infection that either progressed to CIN3+ or cleared (not recorded which). Sequences were obtained from blood buffy coat. Incomplete CDR3 DNA: TGTGCCAGCAGCCAATCGAGG. Translating it yields CASSQSR. The entire CDR3 protein reads CASSQSRAFF.